This T cell receptor beta chain originates from a study of cytomegalovirus exposure and HLA in healthy donors. Findings of the study overall: Researchers catalogued about 150 TCR beta chains as cytomegalovirus-associated.

This clone was recorded only once. The target antigen is unknown. Libraries were prepared by immunoSEQ multiplex PCR; TCRdb keeps only in-frame clonotypes and omits some of them. The sample yields about 330,000 clones, roughly nine tenths seen once. V lost 1 base and J 3 bases, leaving 10 bases between the germline ends. Germline values: CDR1 SEHNR, CDR2 FQNEAQ (reference sequence). The CDR3 loop spans 14 amino acids. This chain joins TRBV7-9 and TRBJ2-7; no reliable D call. This clonotype originated in a woman under 40 in good health and CMV-seropositive. Input material: PBMCs. In nucleotides, the CDR3 is TGTGCCAGCAGCTTAGAGGGTTCCGGCTACGAGCAGTACTTC. Encoded protein: CASSLEGSGYEQYF.